This is a list of T cell receptor beta chains from one sample in a study of blood T cell repertoires in COVID-19. TCRdb's copy holds only in-frame clones and misses some; the assay was immunoSEQ multiplex PCR. The data show 100,000 or so clones, more than 75% seen once. Sample: peripheral blood. These receptors came from a man aged 30-40 years in a cohort sampled during active COVID-19. Both conserved end residues are part of each CDR3. The D gene is left open where the match is weak. Not every row has a clone size; where given, it reads once, few, many or a size class.

CASRTGYYEQYF	TGTGCCAGCAGGACAGGATACTACGAGCAGTACTTC	-	TRBV2	-	12	TRBJ2-7
CASSWDRDRLNNEQFF	TGTGCCAGCAGCTGGGACCGGGACAGGCTTAACAATGAGCAGTTCTTC	TRBD1	TRBV5-6	-	16	TRBJ2-1
CASSIEFRNEQFF	TGTGCCAGTAGTATAGAATTCAGGAATGAGCAGTTCTTC	-	TRBV19	-	13	TRBJ2-1
CASSRDRGPGGYTF	TGTGCCAGCAGCCGCGACAGGGGGCCCGGAGGCTACACCTTC	TRBD1	TRBV6-6	-	14	TRBJ1-2
CASSLGTATGELFF	TGTGCCAGCAGTCTTGGGACTGCCACCGGGGAGCTGTTTTTT	-	TRBV27	-	14	TRBJ2-2
CAWSHLQETQYF	TGTGCCTGGAGTCACTTACAAGAGACCCAGTACTTC	-	TRBV30	-	12	TRBJ2-5
CASSIDRSTDTQYF	TGTGCCAGCAGTATCGACAGGAGCACAGATACGCAGTATTTT	-	TRBV6-6	-	14	TRBJ2-3
CAITDSPDSGANVLTF	TGTGCCATCACCGACAGCCCAGACTCTGGGGCCAACGTCCTGACTTTC	-	TRBV10-3	-	16	TRBJ2-6
CASSFRDTTYEQYF	TGTGCCAGTAGTTTCCGGGACACCACCTACGAGCAGTACTTC	-	TRBV19	-	14	TRBJ2-7
CASSLSMGGYEQYF	TGCGCCAGCAGCTTGAGTATGGGGGGCTACGAGCAGTACTTC	-	TRBV5-1	-	14	TRBJ2-7
CASSLHGTFTDTQYF	TGCGCCAGCAGCTTACACGGGACATTCACAGATACGCAGTATTTT	-	TRBV5-1	-	15	TRBJ2-3
CASSLVAGEGSPLHF	TGTGCCAGCAGCTTAGTTGCAGGGGAAGGTTCACCCCTCCACTTT	-	TRBV7-2	-	15	TRBJ1-6
CARRTGGEETQYF	TGTGCCAGGAGGACAGGGGGAGAAGAGACCCAGTACTTC	TRBD1	TRBV19	-	13	TRBJ2-5
CSVEDLGKVGGYTF	TGCAGCGTTGAAGATCTAGGCAAAGTCGGTGGCTACACCTTC	-	TRBV29-1	-	14	TRBJ1-2
CAWTKELRPDF	TGTGCCTGGACGAAGGAGTTAAGGCCCGATTTT	-	TRBV30	few	11	TRBJ1-2
CASRRTGAYEQYF	TGTGCCAGCAGAAGGACAGGGGCCTACGAGCAGTACTTC	TRBD1	TRBV6-5	-	13	TRBJ2-7
CASTTRKGAPEKLFF	TGTGCCAGCACCACGAGGAAGGGGGCCCCCGAAAAACTGTTTTTT	TRBD1	TRBV3-1/TRBV3-2	-	15	TRBJ1-4
CASSMGWEAPGAEAFF	TGTGCCAGTAGTATGGGATGGGAGGCGCCGGGCGCTGAAGCTTTCTTT	-	TRBV19	-	16	TRBJ1-1
CASSTIRGTAPSPLHF	TGCGCCAGCAGTACCATTCGGGGGACGGCCCCTTCACCCCTCCACTTT	-	TRBV4-3	-	16	TRBJ1-6
CASSVGQGDNEQFF	TGTGCCAGCAGCGTAGGACAGGGAGACAATGAGCAGTTCTTC	TRBD1	TRBV9	-	14	TRBJ2-1
CASSPTPGPPWETQYF	TGTGCCAGCTCACCAACTCCGGGTCCCCCATGGGAGACCCAGTACTTC	-	TRBV18	-	16	TRBJ2-5
CSVEDTVGRNTYEQYF	TGCAGCGTTGAAGACACAGTGGGCAGAAACACCTACGAGCAGTACTTC	-	TRBV29-1	-	16	TRBJ2-7
CASSPGGLAGSEQYF	TGTGCCAGCAGCCCAGGGGGACTAGCGGGGAGCGAGCAGTACTTC	TRBD2	TRBV7-2	few	15	TRBJ2-7
CASSLGVARGPYNEQFF	TGTGCCAGCAGCTTGGGGGTCGCCAGGGGGCCTTACAATGAGCAGTTCTTC	TRBD1	TRBV5-6	once	17	TRBJ2-1
CASSLGRGRSEAFF	TGTGCCAGCAGCTTGGGCAGGGGGAGGTCTGAAGCTTTCTTT	TRBD1	TRBV5-6	-	14	TRBJ1-1
CASSLEQHAYTEAFF	TGCGCCAGCAGCTTGGAACAGCACGCCTACACTGAAGCTTTCTTT	-	TRBV5-1	-	15	TRBJ1-1
CASSAQYGYSYEQYF	TGTGCCAGCAGCGCACAATACGGGTACTCCTACGAGCAGTACTTC	-	TRBV11-2	once	15	TRBJ2-7
CASRVEGPGQPQHF	TGCGCCAGCAGAGTGGAGGGCCCCGGGCAGCCCCAGCATTTT	-	TRBV5-1	once	14	TRBJ1-5
CASSPGTSHTDTQYF	TGTGCCAGCAGCCCAGGGACTAGCCACACAGATACGCAGTATTTT	TRBD2	TRBV3-1/TRBV3-2	-	15	TRBJ2-3
CASSLFGNGGIYEQYF	TGTGCCAGCAGTTTATTCGGGAACGGGGGGATCTACGAGCAGTACTTC	TRBD2	TRBV28	-	16	TRBJ2-7
CASNKRQVPNYGYTF	TGTGCCAGCAACAAAAGACAGGTCCCTAACTATGGCTACACCTTC	-	TRBV7-2	-	15	TRBJ1-2
CASSSPGLVYEQYF	TGTGCCAGCAGCTCACCGGGACTAGTCTACGAGCAGTACTTC	TRBD2	TRBV7-2	-	14	TRBJ2-7
CASSWTGAYNSPLHF	TGTGCCAGCAGTTGGACAGGCGCCTATAATTCACCCCTCCACTTT	TRBD1	TRBV27	-	15	TRBJ1-6
CASSPGNTEAFF	TGCGCCAGCAGTCCAGGGAACACTGAAGCTTTCTTT	-	TRBV10-2	-	12	TRBJ1-1
CASSYDIQSNQPQHF	TGTGCCAGCAGTTACGACATACAGAGCAATCAGCCCCAGCATTTT	-	TRBV6-5	-	15	TRBJ1-5
CASSIGVAGYEQYF	TGTGCCAGTAGTATCGGGGTAGCCGGTTACGAGCAGTACTTC	-	TRBV19	-	14	TRBJ2-7
CASNRDRGPAFF	TGTGCCAGCAACCGGGACAGGGGGCCAGCTTTCTTT	TRBD1	TRBV2	-	12	TRBJ1-1
CASSPRGRGGGAPDTQYF	TGTGCCAGCAGCCCCCGAGGGAGGGGCGGGGGGGCGCCAGATACGCAGTATTTT	TRBD2	TRBV7-2	-	18	TRBJ2-3
CASSITGVSTEAFF	TGTGCCAGTAGTATCACAGGGGTGAGCACTGAAGCTTTCTTT	TRBD1	TRBV19	-	14	TRBJ1-1
CAWSFNPDSWNNSPLHF	TGTGCCTGGAGTTTCAATCCGGACAGCTGGAATAATTCACCCCTCCACTTT	-	TRBV30	-	17	TRBJ1-6
CASSQLADSSYQETQYF	TGTGCCAGTAGTCAACTAGCGGACTCTTCGTACCAAGAGACCCAGTACTTC	TRBD2	TRBV19	-	17	TRBJ2-5
CASSYTGTGNTEAFF	TGTGCCAGCAGCTATACAGGGACGGGGAACACTGAAGCTTTCTTT	-	TRBV5-8	-	15	TRBJ1-1
CASSFRGQGVTVAFF	TGTGCCAGCAGCTTCCGCGGACAGGGGGTTACTGTAGCTTTCTTT	TRBD1	TRBV5-6	few	15	TRBJ1-1
CASRSGLAGGETQYF	TGTGCCAGCAGATCCGGACTAGCGGGGGGAGAGACCCAGTACTTC	TRBD2	TRBV5-4	-	15	TRBJ2-5
CASSQGIGRGNEKLFF	TGCGCCAGCAGCCAAGGGATTGGCAGGGGGAATGAAAAACTGTTTTTT	TRBD1	TRBV4-3	-	16	TRBJ1-4